The 6 T cell receptor beta chains below were found in one sample sequenced in a study of blood T cell repertoires in COVID-19. Some clones are missing from TCRdb's copy, which holds only in-frame ones; the method was immunoSEQ multiplex PCR. The sample holds 150,000 or so clones, 80% to 90% seen once. The material sequenced was peripheral blood. The origin of the receptors is a man younger than 35 with COVID-19, enrolled during active disease.

The chain employs TRBV11-2 and TRBJ2-7; 8 bases match TRBD1. Germline V CDR1 and CDR2: SGHAT, FQNNGV. CDR3 length: 14 residues. V shed 5 bases and J 5 bases; nucleotides not matched to a gene: 8. The CDR3: CASSHPTGVDEQYF. The CDR3 region has the DNA TGTGCCAGCAGCCATCCGACAGGGGTGGACGAGCAGTACTTC.

CDR3 nucleotide sequence: TGCAGTGCTAATAAAAAAGAGACCCAGTACTTC. Translation gives CSANKKETQYF. The chain has TRBV20-1 and TRBJ2-5; D is ambiguous. CDR3 length: 11 residues. With 4 bases removed from V and 3 bases from J, the gap between germline ends came to 6 bases. The germline V gene has CDR1 DFQATT and CDR2 SNEGSKA (reference sequence).

The rearrangement joins TRBV6-2 or TRBV6-3 to TRBJ2-7; 7 bases align to TRBD2. The CDR3 extends over 14 amino acids. The V segment lost 4 bases and the J segment 2 bases; nucleotides outside the gene matches: 5. The germline gives CDR1 MNHEY, CDR2 SVGEGT. CDR3 loop: CASSWSGITYEQYF. DNA for the CDR3: TGTGCCAGCAGTTGGAGCGGGATTACCTACGAGCAGTACTTC.

V and J are TRBV7-2 and TRBJ2-3; 15 bases align to TRBD2. This CDR3 comprises 16 residues. V shed 4 bases, J shed 7 bases, and the junction held 6 bases outside the gene matches. CDR1 and CDR2 (germline): SGHTA, FQGNSA. CDR3 nucleotides: TGTGCCAGCAGCTCAGGACTAGCGGGAGGGATGAATACGCAGTATTTT. Its protein is CASSSGLAGGMNTQYF.

The chain couples TRBV7-2 to TRBJ2-7; D is possibly TRBD1 (6 bases). The length of the CDR3 is 13 residues. Germline CDR1 is SGHTA and CDR2 is FQGNSA. V dropped 4 bases and J dropped 6 bases, with 13 bases sitting between them. The CDR3 sequence: CASSSPLTGEQYF. The CDR3 DNA is TGTGCCAGCAGCTCACCGCTGACAGGCGAGCAGTACTTC.

The gene calls are TRBV7-2 and TRBJ1-1, with D uncertain. The V end lost 5 bases, the J end lost 3 bases, and 10 bases lay between the germline ends. The CDR3 runs 13 residues. Germline CDR1 and CDR2: SGHTA and FQGNSA. CDR3 sequence: CASSLTPDTEAFF. The CDR3 region has the DNA TGTGCCAGCAGCCTCACTCCGGACACTGAAGCTTTCTTT. The variable domain in full, with the rest retrieved from reference TRBV7-2 and TRBJ1-1, is GAGVSQSPSNKVTEKGKDVELRCDPISGHTALYWYRQSLGQGLEFLIYFQGNSAPDKSGLPSDRFSAERTGGSVSTLTIQRTQQEDSAVYLCASSLTPDTEAFFGQGTRLTVV.